The clone carrying this TCR beta chain was counted once. This record comes from a study of PD-L1 blockade in urothelial cancer. As for the study in general: Patients went on atezolizumab in about 2014, receiving 1,200 mg intravenously every 3 weeks. Per blood sample, T cells had a median of roughly 150,000. Previous chemotherapy exposure amounted to 0 to 3 regimens for patients.

Repertoires were generated with immunoSEQ multiplex PCR, while TCRdb's copy carries only in-frame clones and drops some. The sample records around 110,000 clones, about 89% being singletons. Time point given: peripheral blood 6 weeks after treatment start. Sequencing was performed on PBMCs, taken around atezolizumab (anti-PD-L1) treatment. This clonotype originated in a man in his sixties with urothelial cancer.

CDR3 sequence reads: CASSTHSGGADEQFF. The CDR3, as DNA: TGTGCCAGTAGTACCCATAGCGGGGGGGCCGATGAGCAGTTCTTC. The chain employs TRBV19 and TRBJ2-1; 11 nucleotides agree with TRBD2. Germline V lookup: CDR1 LNHDA, CDR2 SQIVND (reference sequence). The CDR3 runs to 15 residues. V dropped 4 bases and J dropped 8; count of bases not matched to a gene: 7.